This T cell receptor beta chain stems from a study of identical twins. TCRdb recomputed calls from the 5' RACE reads with MiXCR, one row per CDR3 protein. This table has some 630,000 distinct CDR3 sequences, under 8.5% appearing once. V lost 4 bases, J lost 5 bases, and 17 bases lay in between. This CDR3 comprises 15 residues. Germline-derived CDR1 and CDR2 are KGHDR and SFDVKD. A word on this clonotype: The target antigen is unknown.

Healthy Caucasians supplied all donations. General observations from the study: In cord blood, abundant beta clonotypes had fewer insertions; memory showed no trend. With monozygotic twins, out-of-frame TCR alpha sharing exceeded what models estimated.

This sample also belongs to another study, concerning yellow fever vaccine responses in identical twins.

This TCR derives from a woman between 18 and 29 years old in good health. Sequenced input: PBMCs. The V gene is TRBV24-1, the J gene TRBJ2-7; a possible D gene is TRBD2 (6 bases). The CDR3, as DNA: TGTGCCACCAGTGACACCGGGACTCAGGCCCACGAGCAGTACTTC. Its protein is CATSDTGTQAHEQYF.